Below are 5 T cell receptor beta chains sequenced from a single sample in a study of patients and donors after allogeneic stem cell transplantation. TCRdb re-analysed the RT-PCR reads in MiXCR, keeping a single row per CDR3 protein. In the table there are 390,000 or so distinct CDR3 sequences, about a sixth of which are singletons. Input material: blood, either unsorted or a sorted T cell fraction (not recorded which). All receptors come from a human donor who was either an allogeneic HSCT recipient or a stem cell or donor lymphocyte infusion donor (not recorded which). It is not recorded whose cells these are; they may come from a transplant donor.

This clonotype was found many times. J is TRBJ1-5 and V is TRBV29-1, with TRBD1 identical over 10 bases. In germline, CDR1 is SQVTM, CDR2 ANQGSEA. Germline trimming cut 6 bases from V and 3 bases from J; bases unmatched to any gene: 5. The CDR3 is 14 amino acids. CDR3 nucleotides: TGCAGCGTCCGGACAGGGGGGAACAATCAGCCCCAGCATTTT. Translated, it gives CSVRTGGNNQPQHF.

The CDR3 here is CATRAGAGGTDTQYF. The CDR3 DNA sequence: TGTGCCACCAGAGCCGGGGCTGGGGGGACAGATACGCAGTATTTT. The rearrangement joins TRBV15 to TRBJ2-3; perhaps TRBD2 as D (6 bases). CDR3 size: 15 residues. The germline V gene encodes CDR1 LNHNV and CDR2 YYDKDF (reference sequence). Trimming left V 6 bases short and J 3 bases short, with 16 bases between.

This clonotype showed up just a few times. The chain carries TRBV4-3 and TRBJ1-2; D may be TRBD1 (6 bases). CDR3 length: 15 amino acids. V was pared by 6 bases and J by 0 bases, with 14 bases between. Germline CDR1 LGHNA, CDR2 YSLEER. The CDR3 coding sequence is TGCGCCAGCAGTCTAGGGGGGATTCCTAACTATGGCTACACCTTC. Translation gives CASSLGGIPNYGYTF.

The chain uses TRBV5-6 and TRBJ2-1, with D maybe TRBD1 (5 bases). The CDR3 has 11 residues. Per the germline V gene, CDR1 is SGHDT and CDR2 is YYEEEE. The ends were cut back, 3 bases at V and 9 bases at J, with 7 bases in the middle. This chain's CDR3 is CASSWGFEQFF. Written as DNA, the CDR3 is TGTGCCAGCAGCTGGGGCTTTGAGCAGTTCTTC.

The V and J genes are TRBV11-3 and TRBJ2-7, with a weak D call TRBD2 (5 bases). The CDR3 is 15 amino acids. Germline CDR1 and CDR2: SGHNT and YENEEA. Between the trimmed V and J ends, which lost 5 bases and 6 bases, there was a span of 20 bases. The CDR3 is CASSTPSGSRSEQYF. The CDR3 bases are TGTGCCAGCAGCACCCCCTCGGGGAGCAGGAGCGAGCAGTACTTC.